The rows below give T cell receptor beta chains drawn from one sample of a study of blood T cell repertoires in COVID-19. Assay used: immunoSEQ multiplex PCR; TCRdb lists only in-frame clones, some missing. This sample has more than 200,000 clones; 86% occur once, and the top ten carry roughly 10%. The sample taken for sequencing was peripheral blood. The receptors were sampled from a woman aged 45 to 65 with COVID-19, enrolled during active disease. Both conserved end residues are part of each CDR3. The D gene is left open where the match is weak. Size is stated for part of the rows, as once, few or many counts, or as a class when the clone is expanded.

v_call: TRBV4-1
d_call: TRBD1
j_call: TRBJ1-2
clone_size: .
cdr3_nt: TGCGCCAGCAGCCAAGATCAGGACAGGGGGTACCATTTCTATGGCTACACCTTC
cdr3_aa: CASSQDQDRGYHFYGYTF

v_call: TRBV7-8
d_call: TRBD1
j_call: TRBJ1-4
clone_size: .
cdr3_nt: TGTGCCAGCAGTCAAGGACAGGCAACTAATGAAAAACTGTTTTTT
cdr3_aa: CASSQGQATNEKLFF

v_call: TRBV25-1
d_call: TRBD2
j_call: TRBJ2-3
clone_size: .
cdr3_nt: TGTGCCAGCGAGAGCGGGATTTCGGATACGCAGTATTTT
cdr3_aa: CASESGISDTQYF

v_call: TRBV3-1/TRBV3-2
d_call: TRBD2
j_call: TRBJ2-3
clone_size: .
cdr3_nt: TGTGCCAGCAGCCCCCTAGCGGGGGGAAGCACAGATACGCAGTATTTT
cdr3_aa: CASSPLAGGSTDTQYF

v_call: TRBV3-1/TRBV3-2
d_call: .
j_call: TRBJ1-6
clone_size: .
cdr3_nt: TGTGCCAGCAGCCACGTCAGGATAGGTGATTCACCCCTCCACTTT
cdr3_aa: CASSHVRIGDSPLHF

v_call: TRBV7-3
d_call: TRBD1
j_call: TRBJ2-5
clone_size: .
cdr3_nt: TGTGCCAGCAGCCAAGGGACAGGGGGCATTGGAGAGACCCAGTACTTC
cdr3_aa: CASSQGTGGIGETQYF

v_call: TRBV19
d_call: .
j_call: TRBJ1-5
clone_size: .
cdr3_nt: TGTGCCAGTAGTGCCCCAGGGGCTTATAGCAATCAGCCCCAGCATTTT
cdr3_aa: CASSAPGAYSNQPQHF

v_call: TRBV5-8
d_call: .
j_call: TRBJ2-4
clone_size: .
cdr3_nt: TGTGCCAGCAGCTTGAGGGGGATAGGAAACATTCAGTACTTC
cdr3_aa: CASSLRGIGNIQYF

v_call: TRBV7-6
d_call: TRBD1
j_call: TRBJ1-2
clone_size: once
cdr3_nt: TGTGCCAGCAGCTTATTGCTGGGACAGGGGTCCATATCCTATGGCTACACCTTC
cdr3_aa: CASSLLLGQGSISYGYTF

v_call: TRBV19
d_call: .
j_call: TRBJ2-1
clone_size: .
cdr3_nt: TGTGCCAGTAGTCTCGGCCCCCTATCCCGGGGGTCTTCCTACAATGAGCAGTTCTTC
cdr3_aa: CASSLGPLSRGSSYNEQFF

v_call: TRBV19
d_call: .
j_call: TRBJ1-6
clone_size: .
cdr3_nt: TGTGCCAGTAGTATAGGTCGAGACTTACGTAATTCACCCCTCCACTTT
cdr3_aa: CASSIGRDLRNSPLHF

v_call: TRBV6-6
d_call: .
j_call: TRBJ1-5
clone_size: .
cdr3_nt: TGTGCCAGCAGTTACTCGGGGGGAACCAATCAGCCCCAGCATTTT
cdr3_aa: CASSYSGGTNQPQHF

v_call: TRBV7-8
d_call: .
j_call: TRBJ1-1
clone_size: .
cdr3_nt: TGTGCCAGCAGCTTAGTGGGGGGAGTCATGAACACTGAAGCTTTCTTT
cdr3_aa: CASSLVGGVMNTEAFF

v_call: TRBV6-5
d_call: .
j_call: TRBJ1-5
clone_size: .
cdr3_nt: TGTGCCAGCAGTTCCTCCGACAACTCGCCCCAGCATTTT
cdr3_aa: CASSSSDNSPQHF

v_call: TRBV11-2
d_call: TRBD2
j_call: TRBJ2-3
clone_size: .
cdr3_nt: TGTGCCAGCAGCCGGGACGGACTAGCGTGGCAGGATACGCAGTATTTT
cdr3_aa: CASSRDGLAWQDTQYF

v_call: TRBV28
d_call: .
j_call: TRBJ1-6
clone_size: .
cdr3_nt: TGTGCCAGCAGTTTGGTAGGGACAAGGAATTCACCCCTCCACTTT
cdr3_aa: CASSLVGTRNSPLHF

v_call: TRBV7-6
d_call: .
j_call: TRBJ2-5
clone_size: once
cdr3_nt: TGTGCCAGCAGCTTAGTAGACCAGGGGACCCAGTACTTC
cdr3_aa: CASSLVDQGTQYF

v_call: TRBV6-2/TRBV6-3
d_call: .
j_call: TRBJ2-7
clone_size: .
cdr3_nt: TGTGCCAGCAGTTCACCCCAGGCCTACGAGCAGTACTTC
cdr3_aa: CASSSPQAYEQYF

v_call: TRBV5-1
d_call: TRBD1
j_call: TRBJ2-5
clone_size: .
cdr3_nt: TGCGCCAGCAGCTTAGGGGGCGGCGCCTTGGAGACCCAGTACTTC
cdr3_aa: CASSLGGGALETQYF

v_call: TRBV18
d_call: TRBD1
j_call: TRBJ1-2
clone_size: once
cdr3_nt: TGTGCCAGCTCACCACAGGGGGCTAATCATGGCTACACCTTC
cdr3_aa: CASSPQGANHGYTF

v_call: TRBV18
d_call: .
j_call: TRBJ1-1
clone_size: .
cdr3_nt: TGTGCCAGCTCATCCCGACAGGACACTGAAGCTTTCTTT
cdr3_aa: CASSSRQDTEAFF

v_call: TRBV5-5
d_call: .
j_call: TRBJ2-7
clone_size: .
cdr3_nt: TGTGCCAGCAGCTTGGGAACGCGGGTTGGTTCGGGGGAGCAGTACTTC
cdr3_aa: CASSLGTRVGSGEQYF

v_call: TRBV25-1
d_call: .
j_call: TRBJ2-4
clone_size: .
cdr3_nt: TGTGCCAGCAGTGCACCGGGTCCACTATTAGCCAAAAACATTCAGTACTTC
cdr3_aa: CASSAPGPLLAKNIQYF

v_call: TRBV5-4
d_call: TRBD2
j_call: TRBJ2-3
clone_size: .
cdr3_nt: TGTGCCAGCAGCCCTCGGGTTAGCGGGGGGGCAGATACGCAGTATTTT
cdr3_aa: CASSPRVSGGADTQYF

v_call: TRBV28
d_call: .
j_call: TRBJ1-5
clone_size: .
cdr3_nt: TGTGCCAGCAGTTCCCAGGGTTTCAATCAGCCCCAGCATTTT
cdr3_aa: CASSSQGFNQPQHF

v_call: TRBV27
d_call: .
j_call: TRBJ2-1
clone_size: .
cdr3_nt: TGTGCCAGCAGCCCAGGGCGGGGAGGCTCCTACAATGAGCAGTTCTTC
cdr3_aa: CASSPGRGGSYNEQFF

v_call: TRBV5-1
d_call: TRBD1
j_call: TRBJ1-2
clone_size: .
cdr3_nt: TGCGCCAGCAGCTTAGTTGGGACAGGCCTGAATGGCTACACCTTC
cdr3_aa: CASSLVGTGLNGYTF

v_call: TRBV6-5
d_call: TRBD2
j_call: TRBJ2-3
clone_size: .
cdr3_nt: TGTGCCAGCACCACTAGCGGGGGGGCCGCAGATACGCAGTATTTT
cdr3_aa: CASTTSGGAADTQYF

v_call: TRBV29-1
d_call: .
j_call: TRBJ1-2
clone_size: .
cdr3_nt: TGCAGCGCTAGGTCAGGGGACGGCTACACCTTC
cdr3_aa: CSARSGDGYTF

v_call: TRBV5-4
d_call: .
j_call: TRBJ2-7
clone_size: .
cdr3_nt: TGTGCCAGCAGCGCAATGGACACCTCCTACGAGCAGTACTTC
cdr3_aa: CASSAMDTSYEQYF

v_call: TRBV10-2
d_call: .
j_call: TRBJ1-1
clone_size: .
cdr3_nt: TGCGCCAGCAGTGAGGGTTTGGGAGGGATGGATACTGAAGCTTTCTTT
cdr3_aa: CASSEGLGGMDTEAFF

v_call: TRBV11-3
d_call: .
j_call: TRBJ2-6
clone_size: .
cdr3_nt: TGTGCCAGCAGCTTAGGGCAGGGGGCCAACGTCCTGACTTTC
cdr3_aa: CASSLGQGANVLTF

v_call: TRBV5-3
d_call: .
j_call: TRBJ1-2
clone_size: .
cdr3_nt: TGTGCCAGAAGCCTGACAGGTCCCGATGGCTACACCTTC
cdr3_aa: CARSLTGPDGYTF

v_call: TRBV30
d_call: .
j_call: TRBJ2-5
clone_size: .
cdr3_nt: TGTGCCTGGAGTGTAAGACTTGGAGAGACCCAGTACTTC
cdr3_aa: CAWSVRLGETQYF

v_call: TRBV7-9
d_call: .
j_call: TRBJ1-3
clone_size: .
cdr3_nt: TGTGCCAGCAGCTTAGCGGGAAACAGGAACTCTGGAAACACCATATATTTT
cdr3_aa: CASSLAGNRNSGNTIYF

v_call: TRBV28
d_call: TRBD1
j_call: TRBJ2-2
clone_size: .
cdr3_nt: TGTGCCAGCAGTACCCGGGACAGAAAAAACACCGGGGAGCTGTTTTTT
cdr3_aa: CASSTRDRKNTGELFF